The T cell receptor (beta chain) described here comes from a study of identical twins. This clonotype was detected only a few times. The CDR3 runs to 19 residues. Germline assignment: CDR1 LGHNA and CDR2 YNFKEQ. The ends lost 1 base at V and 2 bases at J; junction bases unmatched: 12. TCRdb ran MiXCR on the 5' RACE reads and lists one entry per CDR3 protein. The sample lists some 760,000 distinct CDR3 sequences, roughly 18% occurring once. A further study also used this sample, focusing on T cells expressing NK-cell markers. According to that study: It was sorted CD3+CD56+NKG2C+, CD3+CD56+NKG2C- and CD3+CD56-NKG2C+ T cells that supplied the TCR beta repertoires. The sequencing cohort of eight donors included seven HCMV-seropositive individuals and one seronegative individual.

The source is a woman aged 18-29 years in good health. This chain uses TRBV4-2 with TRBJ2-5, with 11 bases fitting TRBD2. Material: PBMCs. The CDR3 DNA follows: TGTGCCAGCAGCCAAGTGTCTCGGCTAGCGGGGGGAGGACAAGAGACCCAGTACTTC. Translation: CASSQVSRLAGGGQETQYF.